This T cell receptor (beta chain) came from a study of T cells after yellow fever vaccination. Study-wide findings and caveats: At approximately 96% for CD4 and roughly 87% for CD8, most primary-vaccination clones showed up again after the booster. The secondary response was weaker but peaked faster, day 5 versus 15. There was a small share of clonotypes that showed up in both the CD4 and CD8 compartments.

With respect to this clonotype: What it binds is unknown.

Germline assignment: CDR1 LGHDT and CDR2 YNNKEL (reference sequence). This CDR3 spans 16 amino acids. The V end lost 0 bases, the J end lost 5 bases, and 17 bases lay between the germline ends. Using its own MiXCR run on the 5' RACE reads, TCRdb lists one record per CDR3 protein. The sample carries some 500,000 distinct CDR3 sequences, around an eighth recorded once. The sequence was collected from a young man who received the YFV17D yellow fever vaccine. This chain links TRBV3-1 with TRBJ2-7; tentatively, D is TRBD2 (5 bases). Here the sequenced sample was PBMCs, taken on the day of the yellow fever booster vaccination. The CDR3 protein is CASSQDRASSSDEQYF. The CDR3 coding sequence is TGTGCCAGCAGCCAAGATCGGGCTAGCTCTTCTGACGAGCAGTACTTC.